The clone carrying this T cell receptor beta chain was seen only once. This sample stems from a study of blood T cell repertoires in COVID-19. Libraries were prepared by immunoSEQ multiplex PCR; TCRdb keeps only in-frame clonotypes and omits some of them. The sample contains roughly 32,000 clones, around 75% of which appear only once. The germline gives CDR1 SQVTM, CDR2 ANQGSEA. After removal of 4 bases from V and 5 bases from J, the junction contained 2 bases not matched to a gene. The CDR3 totals 13 residues. The sequencing input was peripheral blood. The clonotype originates from a man at least 80 years old with active or convalescent COVID-19. The J gene is TRBJ1-5, the V gene TRBV29-1, with 10 bases that match TRBD1. CDR3 sequence (DNA): TGCAGCGTTGCCGGACAGGGGGATCAGCCCCAGCATTTT. Translating it yields CSVAGQGDQPQHF.